The clone carrying this T cell receptor beta chain was seen repeatedly, ten times or more. TCRdb used MiXCR to reprocess the 5' RACE reads, holding one entry per CDR3 protein. This sample carries about 160,000 distinct CDR3 sequences, about 42% of them seen once, and the ten largest clones take roughly 15%. The ends were cut back, 5 bases at V and 1 base at J, with 8 bases in the middle. The CDR3 is 14 residues long. CDR1 is LGHNA, CDR2 YSLEER, per germline. The data stem from a study of CD8 T cells in ankylosing spondylitis. The receptor comes from a male donor with ankylosing spondylitis. This chain uses TRBV4-3 with TRBJ2-2; possibly TRBD2 for D (6 bases). Material for sequencing was synovial fluid, either unsorted or a sorted T cell fraction (not recorded which). Here the CDR3 reads CASSGGVNTGELFF. The CDR3 DNA follows: TGCGCCAGCAGCGGCGGGGTGAACACCGGGGAGCTGTTTTTT.